A single sample is the source of the 26 T cell receptor beta chains below, sequenced in a study of cytomegalovirus exposure and HLA in healthy donors. The PCR employed 60 Vbeta primers together with 13 Jbeta primers. Only in-frame clones appear in the TCRdb table, and some are missing; sequencing was by immunoSEQ multiplex PCR. Among around 150,000 clones listed, around 73% were seen once. Sequenced: PBMCs. These TCRs come from a human donor in good health.

V is TRBV11-3 and J is TRBJ1-1, with a tentative D call TRBD1 (6 bases). Germline assignment: CDR1 SGHNT and CDR2 YENEEA. The CDR3 covers 14 residues. V was cut by 4 bases and J by 5 bases, with 14 bases left in between. CDR3 residues: CASSSPRGGTEAFF. As DNA, the CDR3 is TGTGCCAGCAGCTCCCCAAGGGGGGGGACTGAAGCTTTCTTT.

The V call is TRBV5-1, the J call TRBJ2-4; D perhaps matches TRBD1 (5 bases). The CDR3 extends over 15 amino acids. CDR1 is SGHRS and CDR2 is YFSETQ in the germline V gene. The ends were cut back, 4 bases at V and 5 bases at J, with 16 bases in the middle. CDR3 sequence: CASSPDTRLENIQYF. The CDR3 nucleotides read TGCGCCAGCAGCCCGGACACCCGGCTGGAAAACATTCAGTACTTC.

This chain connects TRBV7-2 to TRBJ2-7, with D possibly matching TRBD1 (6 bases). V lost 4 bases and J 0 bases, leaving 10 bases between the germline ends. The CDR3 has 14 residues. CDR1 is SGHTA and CDR2 is FQGNSA in the germline V gene. The DNA of the CDR3 is TGTGCCAGCAGCTCCCGGGACAACTCCTACGAGCAGTACTTC. Encoded protein: CASSSRDNSYEQYF. The full variable domain, rest sourced from reference TRBV7-2 and TRBJ2-7, is GAGVSQSPSNKVTEKGKDVELRCDPISGHTALYWYRQSLGQGLEFLIYFQGNSAPDKSGLPSDRFSAERTGGSVSTLTIQRTQQEDSAVYLCASSSRDNSYEQYFGPGTRLTVT.

This clone is a singleton in its sample. The chain is built from TRBV29-1 and TRBJ2-1; maybe TRBD1 (5 bases). CDR1 is SQVTM and CDR2 is ANQGSEA in the germline V gene. The V end was cut by 7 bases, the J end by 6 bases, with 25 bases between. The CDR3 is 16 amino acids. CDR3 DNA sequence: TGCAGCGCATGTACACGTGGGCCAGGGATGCCCAATGAGCAGTTCTTC. This gives the protein CSACTRGPGMPNEQFF.

The rearrangement joins TRBV7-9 to TRBJ1-1, with 7 bases matching TRBD1. Germline trimming cut 4 bases from V and 0 bases from J; bases unmatched to any gene: 5. From germline, CDR1 is SEHNR and CDR2 FQNEAQ (reference sequence). The CDR3 has 15 amino acids. CDR3 loop: CASSSGQDLNTEAFF. In DNA, the CDR3 is TGTGCCAGCAGCTCAGGACAGGACCTGAACACTGAAGCTTTCTTT.

The rearrangement uses TRBV6-5 and TRBJ1-2; D unresolved. CDR3 length: 11 amino acids. V shed 8 bases and J shed 2 bases, with 6 bases lying between them. Germline-derived CDR1 and CDR2 are MNHEY and SVGAGI. The CDR3 DNA reads TGTGCCAGCGGTCGGAACTATGGCTACACCTTC. This gives the protein CASGRNYGYTF.

Points on this clone: At one of its ends the junction is not consistent with the germline gene, which may arise from a read error. The J gene is TRBJ2-7, the V gene TRBV7-3; tentatively, D is TRBD1 (5 bases). The CDR3 consists of 13 residues. The germline gives CDR1 SGHTA, CDR2 FQGTGA. The CDR3 loop reads CTSSSQSQGEQYF. In nucleotides, the CDR3 is TGTACCAGCAGCTCCCAAAGCCAGGGCGAGCAGTACTTC.

In this sample, this clone turned up once. The chain couples TRBV7-9 to TRBJ2-5, with 8 bases fitting TRBD2. The CDR3 covers 16 residues. Germline V CDR1 and CDR2: SEHNR, FQNEAQ (reference sequence). Trimming took 3 bases from V and 1 from J; bases not matched to a gene: 7. The CDR3 region has the DNA TGTGCCAGCAGCTTCCTGCGGGCGGGAGGCCAAGAGACCCAGTACTTC. Translated, it gives CASSFLRAGGQETQYF.

This clone was picked up one time. The chain joins TRBV11-3 to TRBJ2-7, with 11 bases lining up with TRBD2. Germline V gene sequence: CDR1 SGHNT, CDR2 YENEEA. V dropped 5 bases and J dropped 6; count of bases not matched to a gene: 6. The CDR3 spans 14 residues. In nucleotides, the CDR3 is TGTGCCAGCAGCCCACTAGCGGGAGCAGGCGAGCAGTACTTC. Its translation is CASSPLAGAGEQYF. The whole variable domain, filled in from reference TRBV11-3 and TRBJ2-7, reads EAGVVQSPRYKIIEKKQPVAFWCNPISGHNTLYWYLQNLGQGPELLIRYENEEAVDDSQLPKDRFSAERLKGVDSTLKIQPAELGDSAVYLCASSPLAGAGEQYFGPGTRLTVT.

The rearrangement joins TRBV2 to TRBJ1-5, with D perhaps TRBD1 (5 bases). CDR3 length equals 12 residues. The V gene lost 8 bases and the J gene lost 7 bases, with 12 bases spanning the gap. CDR1 is SNHLY and CDR2 is FYNNEI in the germline V gene. Here the CDR3 DNA reads TGTGCCAGCGGGGGGGAGGGCCAGCCCCAGCATTTT. Encoded protein: CASGGEGQPQHF.

The rearrangement uses TRBV9 and TRBJ1-3; possible D gene TRBD1, 6 bases. CDR1 SGDLS and CDR2 YYNGEE come from the germline V gene. The CDR3 length is 17 residues. V dropped 4 bases and J dropped 0 bases, with 17 bases sitting between them. CDR3 DNA: TGTGCCAGCAGCCACCCTGGGGGGGCGAACTCTGGAAACACCATATATTTT. This translates into CASSHPGGANSGNTIYF.

This chain joins TRBV6-5 and TRBJ1-5; the match to TRBD1 covers 9 bases. The CDR3 is 15 residues long. Germline V gives CDR1 MNHEY, CDR2 SVGAGI. With V trimmed by 6 bases and J by 7 bases, 10 bases remained unmatched. The CDR3 here is CASSPTGGAGQPQHF. DNA of the CDR3: TGTGCCAGCAGCCCTACAGGGGGCGCGGGCCAGCCCCAGCATTTT.

This rearrangement joins TRBV11-2 to TRBJ1-2; 8 bases fit TRBD1. Germline-derived CDR1 and CDR2 are SGHAT and FQNNGV. CDR3 size: 14 residues. Trimming removed 5 bases from V and 5 bases from J; junction bases left unmatched: 7. Here the CDR3 DNA reads TGTGCCAGCAGCCTGGACAGGGCGGGGTATGGCTACACCTTC. Translated, it gives CASSLDRAGYGYTF. The whole variable domain, remainder taken from reference TRBV11-2 and TRBJ1-2, is EAGVAQSPRYKIIEKRQSVAFWCNPISGHATLYWYQQILGQGPKLLIQFQNNGVVDDSQLPKDRFSAERLKGVDSTLKIQPAKLEDSAVYLCASSLDRAGYGYTFGSGTRLTVV.

The gene calls are TRBV28 and TRBJ1-4; 11 bases agree with TRBD1. Germline V gene sequence: CDR1 MDHEN, CDR2 SYDVKM. After removal of 8 bases from V and 3 bases from J, the junction contained 5 bases not matched to a gene. The CDR3 runs to 15 residues. CDR3 region: CASWGQGDANEKLFF. The CDR3, as DNA: TGTGCCAGCTGGGGACAGGGGGATGCTAATGAAAAACTGTTTTTT.

The rearrangement joins TRBV27 to TRBJ2-7; 9 nucleotides line up with TRBD2. Germline V lookup: CDR1 MNHEY, CDR2 SMNVEV (reference sequence). V was clipped by 2 bases and J by 3 bases; unmatched bases: 5. The CDR3 is 15 amino acids. The CDR3 spells CASSLLAGGVYEQYF. As DNA, the CDR3 is TGTGCCAGCAGTTTACTTGCGGGAGGGGTCTACGAGCAGTACTTC.

This clone was counted only a few times. V and J are TRBV11-3 and TRBJ2-2; TRBD2 is a possible D gene (5 bases). Germline loops: CDR1 SGHNT, CDR2 YENEEA. V was pared by 6 bases and J by 11 bases, with 13 bases between. The CDR3 consists of 12 residues. The CDR3 DNA follows: TGTGCCAGCAGTCAGGACCGGGGTGAGCTGTTTTTT. Translated, it gives CASSQDRGELFF.

This clone occurred a few times. The chain recombines TRBV2 with TRBJ1-3; TRBD1 agrees at 9 bases. The CDR3 has 14 residues. CDR1 is SNHLY and CDR2 is FYNNEI in the germline V gene. V dropped 8 bases and J dropped 5; count of bases not matched to a gene: 7. The CDR3 spells CASGRDRVRNTIYF. CDR3 in DNA: TGTGCCAGCGGACGGGACAGGGTTAGAAACACCATATATTTT.

This chain connects TRBV5-5 to TRBJ2-7; possible D gene TRBD2, 6 bases. Trimming took 0 bases from V and 3 from J, leaving 13 bases between them. The germline V gene has CDR1 SGHKS and CDR2 YYEKEE (reference sequence). CDR3 length: 15 residues. The CDR3, as DNA: TGTGCCAGCAGCTTGGAAGTGGGAGGTCGCTACGAGCAGTACTTC. Residues: CASSLEVGGRYEQYF.

This clone has a single count. The J gene is TRBJ2-3, the V gene TRBV5-5; D remains ambiguous. Trimming cost V 4 bases and J 1 base, with 13 bases left between them. CDR3 length: 15 amino acids. Germline CDR1 and CDR2: SGHKS and YYEKEE (reference sequence). DNA for the CDR3: TGTGCCAGCAGCCCCCTAGTGGTTCGCACAGATACGCAGTATTTT. It codes for CASSPLVVRTDTQYF.

V usage is TRBV11-3 and J usage is TRBJ2-7; D is ambiguous. There are 10 residues in the CDR3. The V gene's germline CDR1 is SGHNT and CDR2 YENEEA. V gave up 0 bases and J gave up 11 bases, with 5 bases separating them. CDR3 residues: CASSLDQKYF. The CDR3 DNA sequence: TGTGCCAGCAGCTTAGATCAAAAGTACTTC.

The J gene is TRBJ1-5, the V gene TRBV4-1; D uncertain. The V gene's germline CDR1 is MGHRA and CDR2 YSYEKL. This CDR3 comprises 15 residues. The V gene lost 6 bases and the J gene lost 7 bases, with 19 bases spanning the gap. CDR3 sequence (DNA): TGCGCCAGCAGTCCGGGAGAGCAGGTCCAACAGCCCCAGCATTTT. Its translation: CASSPGEQVQQPQHF.

The chain employs TRBV6-1 and TRBJ2-2; possible D gene TRBD1, 5 bases. The germline V gene encodes CDR1 MNHNS and CDR2 SASEGT. The CDR3 totals 13 residues. Trimming left V 6 bases short and J 8 bases short, with 13 bases between. CDR3 nucleotide sequence: TGTGCCAGCAGCTTTGGGCCAGGGGGGGAGCTGTTTTTT. Protein sequence: CASSFGPGGELFF.

The chain couples TRBV7-2 to TRBJ2-5; 9 nucleotides agree with TRBD2. CDR1 is SGHTA and CDR2 is FQGNSA in the germline V gene. With V trimmed by 0 bases and J by 4 bases, 6 bases remained unmatched. This CDR3 has 16 residues. CDR3 DNA: TGTGCCAGCAGCTTAGCTAGCGGGAGCGTAGGAGAGACCCAGTACTTC. Amino acid sequence: CASSLASGSVGETQYF.

The chain joins TRBV19 to TRBJ2-7; maybe TRBD1 (6 bases). Germline V gene data show CDR1 as LNHDA and CDR2 as SQIVND (reference sequence). CDR3 length: 13 amino acids. V shed 5 bases and J shed 7 bases, with 15 bases lying between them. The CDR3 sequence: CASSPPTGEEQYF. The CDR3 nucleotides read TGTGCCAGTAGTCCCCCGACAGGAGAGGAGCAGTACTTC. Full variable domain (missing parts from reference TRBV19 and TRBJ2-7): DGGITQSPKYLFRKEGQNVTLSCEQNLNHDAMYWYRQDPGQGLRLIYYSQIVNDFQKGDIAEGYSVSREKKESFPLTVTSAQKNPTAFYLCASSPPTGEEQYFGPGTRLTVT.

CDR3 loop: CASSSLYLKRRTDTQYF. The CDR3 DNA is TGTGCCAGCAGTTCCCTATATCTCAAACGCCGCACAGATACGCAGTATTTT. The chain combines TRBV28 with TRBJ2-3; D gene uncertain. Trimming took 4 bases from V and 1 from J, leaving 18 bases between them. Looked up from germline, CDR1 is MDHEN and CDR2 is SYDVKM. CDR3 size: 17 residues.

The genes are TRBV28 and TRBJ1-6; the D is unclear. Germline CDR1 is MDHEN and CDR2 is SYDVKM. Trimming cost V 8 bases and J 9 bases, with 11 bases left between them. This CDR3 is 12 amino acids long. The CDR3 is CASGPLASPLHF. The CDR3 DNA follows: TGTGCCAGCGGCCCGCTGGCTTCACCCCTCCACTTT. Based on the CDR3 plus reference TRBV28 and TRBJ1-6, the full variable domain is DVKVTQSSRYLVKRTGEKVFLECVQDMDHENMFWYRQDPGLGLRLIYFSYDVKMKEKGDIPEGYSVSREKKERFSLILESASTNQTSMYLCASGPLASPLHFGNGTRLTVT.